This T cell receptor (beta chain) was captured by sequencing in a study of blood T cell repertoires in COVID-19. For the study at large: Sites in the United States, Italy and Spain provided acute and convalescent COVID-19 samples. PBMCs, B-cell-depleted T cells, or T cells provided the cDNA or gDNA that made up the material.

This clone was seen a single time. Under the authors' procedure: Using reference gene primer amplification, nucleated cell counts were estimated. Sequenced by immunoSEQ multiplex PCR; TCRdb stores in-frame clones only, minus some. The V and J calls and the clone size are those of that table, but D and trimming were determined from the DNA. The data hold about 47,000 clones, with 75% to 85% observed a single time. The CDR3 length is 17 residues. V shed 6 bases and J shed 0 bases, with 18 bases lying between them. Germline V gene sequence: CDR1 SNHLY, CDR2 FYNNEI. The source is a human donor with acute or convalescent COVID-19. The donor label of this sample is uncertain. This chain joins TRBV2 and TRBJ1-3; D not resolved. Specimen: peripheral blood. This chain's CDR3 is CASRGGRALFSGNTIYF. The CDR3 DNA follows: TGTGCCAGCAGGGGCGGGCGGGCCTTATTCTCTGGAAACACCATATATTTT.